This TCR beta chain was captured in a study of T cell repertoires in cytomegalovirus infection. Study context: Use of recently identified HLA-C-restricted and well-studied HLA-B-restricted CMV epitopes was part of the study. It can be stated that public TCR beta signatures indicated CMV infection as well as a matching HLA type. Whole-study results and caveats: The ex vivo response was dominated by HLA-C-restricted CMV-specific TCR beta clonotypes.

Comments on this clonotype: Its antigen remains unidentified.

In TCRdb, the reads were re-called with MiXCR into one record per CDR3 protein. The table shows around 900,000 distinct CDR3 sequences, with about 33% occurring only once. The sequencing used cultured CD8+ T cells from PBMCs, collected from culture after CMV antigen stimulation. The TCR sequence derives from a human donor in good health (CMV status not recorded). Some clones in this sample may be carry-over from other donors' samples.

As DNA, the CDR3 is TGTGCCAGCTCACCGTCTCAGAGGGCCAAAAACATTCAGTACTTC. Its protein product is CASSPSQRAKNIQYF. The chain is built from TRBV18 and TRBJ2-4; D is ambiguous. Trimming removed 3 bases at V and 1 base at J, with 10 bases between. CDR1 is KGHSH and CDR2 is LQKENI in the germline V gene. The CDR3 loop spans 15 amino acids.